Detailed here is one T cell receptor beta chain. One entry per CDR3 protein results from TCRdb running MiXCR on the 5' RACE reads. The table includes over 50,000 distinct CDR3 sequences, less than 10% detected once. The CDR3 is 12 residues long. Germline V gene sequence: CDR1 ENHRY, CDR2 SYGVKD. The junction had 0 bases not matched to a gene; V was cut back by 4 bases and J by 5 bases. These data belong to a study of early T cells in non-severe SARS-CoV-2 infection. The TCR comes from an adult who was a healthcare worker with PCR-confirmed SARS-CoV-2 infection or an uninfected control (not recorded which). Specimen: whole blood. V is TRBV10-3 and J is TRBJ2-7; 9 bases are a match to TRBD1. The CDR3 nucleotides read TGTGCCATCAGTGGGACAGGGGACGAGCAGTACGTC. Encoded protein: CAISGTGDEQYV.